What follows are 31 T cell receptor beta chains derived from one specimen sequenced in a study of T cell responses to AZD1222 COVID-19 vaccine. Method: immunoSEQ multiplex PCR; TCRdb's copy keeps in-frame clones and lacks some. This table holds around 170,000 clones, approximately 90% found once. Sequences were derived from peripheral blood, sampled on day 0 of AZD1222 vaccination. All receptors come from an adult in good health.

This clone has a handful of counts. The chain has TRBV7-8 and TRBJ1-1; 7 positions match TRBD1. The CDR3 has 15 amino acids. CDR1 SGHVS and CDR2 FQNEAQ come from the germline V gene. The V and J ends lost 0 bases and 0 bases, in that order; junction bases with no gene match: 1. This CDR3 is CASSLAGTVNTEAFF. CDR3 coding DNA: TGTGCCAGCAGCTTAGCTGGGACAGTGAACACTGAAGCTTTCTTT.

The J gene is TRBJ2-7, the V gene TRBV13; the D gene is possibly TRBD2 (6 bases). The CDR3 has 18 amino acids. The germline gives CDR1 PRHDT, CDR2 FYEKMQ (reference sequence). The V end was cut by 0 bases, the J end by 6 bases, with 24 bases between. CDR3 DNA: TGTGCCAGCAGCTTAGGATCGGAATCAACGGGAGTGGTAGGCGAGCAGTACTTC. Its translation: CASSLGSESTGVVGEQYF. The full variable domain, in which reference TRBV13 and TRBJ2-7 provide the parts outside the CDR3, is AAGVIQSPRHLIKEKRETATLKCYPIPRHDTVYWYQQGPGQDPQFLISFYEKMQSDKGSIPDRFSAQQFSDYHSELNMSSLELGDSALYFCASSLGSESTGVVGEQYFGPGTRLTVT.

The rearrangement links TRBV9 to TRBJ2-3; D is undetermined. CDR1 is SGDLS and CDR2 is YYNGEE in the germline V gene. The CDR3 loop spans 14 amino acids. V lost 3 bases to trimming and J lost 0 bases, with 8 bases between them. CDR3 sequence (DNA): TGTGCCAGCAGCGGTTGGGATAGCACAGATACGCAGTATTTT. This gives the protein CASSGWDSTDTQYF.

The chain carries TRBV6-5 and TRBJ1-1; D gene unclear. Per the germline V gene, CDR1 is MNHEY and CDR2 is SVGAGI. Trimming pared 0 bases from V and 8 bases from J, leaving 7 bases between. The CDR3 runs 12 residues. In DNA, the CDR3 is TGTGCCAGCAGTTACTCGAACGACGAAGCTTTCTTT. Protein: CASSYSNDEAFF.

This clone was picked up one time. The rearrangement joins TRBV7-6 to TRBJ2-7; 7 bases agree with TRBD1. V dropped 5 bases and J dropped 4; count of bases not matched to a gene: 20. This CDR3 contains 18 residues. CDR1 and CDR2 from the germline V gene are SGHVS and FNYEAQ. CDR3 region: CASSVKDVTGSSSYEQYF. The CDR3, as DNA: TGTGCCAGCAGCGTAAAAGACGTGACAGGGAGTAGTTCGTACGAGCAGTACTTC.

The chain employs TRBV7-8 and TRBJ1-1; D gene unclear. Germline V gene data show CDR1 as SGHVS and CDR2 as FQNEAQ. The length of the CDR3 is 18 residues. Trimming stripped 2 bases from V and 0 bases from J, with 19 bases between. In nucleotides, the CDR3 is TGTGCCAGCAGCTTATACGCAACACTACGGGTTATGAACACTGAAGCTTTCTTT. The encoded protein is CASSLYATLRVMNTEAFF.

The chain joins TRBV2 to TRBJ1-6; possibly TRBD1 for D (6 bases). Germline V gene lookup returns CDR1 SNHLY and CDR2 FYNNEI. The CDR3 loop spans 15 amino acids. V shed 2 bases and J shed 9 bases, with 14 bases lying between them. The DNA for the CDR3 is TGTGCCAGCAGTGAACAGTCAGGGGTTACTTCACCCCTCCACTTT. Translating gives CASSEQSGVTSPLHF.

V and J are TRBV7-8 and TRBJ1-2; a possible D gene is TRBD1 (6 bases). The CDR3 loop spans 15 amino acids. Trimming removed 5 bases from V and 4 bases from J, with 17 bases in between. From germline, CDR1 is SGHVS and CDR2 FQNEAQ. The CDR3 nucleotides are TGTGCCAGCAGCCTTCGACAGACGGGGGCCTATGGCTACACCTTC. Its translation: CASSLRQTGAYGYTF.

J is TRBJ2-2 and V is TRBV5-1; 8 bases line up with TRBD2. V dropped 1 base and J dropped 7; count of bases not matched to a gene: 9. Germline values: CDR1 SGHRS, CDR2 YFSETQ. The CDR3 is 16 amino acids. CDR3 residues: CASSLSASGSGGELFF. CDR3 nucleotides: TGCGCCAGCAGCTTGTCGGCTAGCGGGTCAGGCGGGGAGCTGTTTTTT.

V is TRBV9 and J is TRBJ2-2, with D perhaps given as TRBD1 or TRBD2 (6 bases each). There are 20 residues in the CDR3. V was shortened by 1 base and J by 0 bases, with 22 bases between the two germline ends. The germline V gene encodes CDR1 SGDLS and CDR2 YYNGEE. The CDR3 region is CASSVTVGYGGSSNTGELFF. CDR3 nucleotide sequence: TGTGCCAGCAGCGTAACCGTCGGGTACGGGGGCTCGTCGAACACCGGGGAGCTGTTTTTT.

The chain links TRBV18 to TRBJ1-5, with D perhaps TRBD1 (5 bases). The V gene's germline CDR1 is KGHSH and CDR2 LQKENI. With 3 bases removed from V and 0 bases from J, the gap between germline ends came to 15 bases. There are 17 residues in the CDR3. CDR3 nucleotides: TGTGCCAGCTCACCGGGGACTCCCGTATATAGCAATCAGCCCCAGCATTTT. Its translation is CASSPGTPVYSNQPQHF.

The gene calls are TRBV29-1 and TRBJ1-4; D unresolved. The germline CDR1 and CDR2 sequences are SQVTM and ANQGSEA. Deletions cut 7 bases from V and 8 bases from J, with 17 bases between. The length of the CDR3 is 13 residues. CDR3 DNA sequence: TGCAGCGGGTGGACGGGCCTTGGAGAAAAACTGTTTTTT. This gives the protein CSGWTGLGEKLFF.

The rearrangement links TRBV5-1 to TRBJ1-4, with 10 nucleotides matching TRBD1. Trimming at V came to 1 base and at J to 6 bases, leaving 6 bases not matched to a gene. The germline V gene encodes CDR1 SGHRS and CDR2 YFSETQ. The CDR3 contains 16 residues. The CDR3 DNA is TGCGCCAGCAGCTTGCTGACCGGGACAGGGGATGAAAAACTGTTTTTT. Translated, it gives CASSLLTGTGDEKLFF.

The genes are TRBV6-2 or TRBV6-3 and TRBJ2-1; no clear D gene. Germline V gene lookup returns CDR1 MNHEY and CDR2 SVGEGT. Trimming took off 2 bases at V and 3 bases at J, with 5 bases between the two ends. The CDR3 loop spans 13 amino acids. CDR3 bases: TGTGCCAGCAGTTACAGATTCTACAATGAGCAGTTCTTC. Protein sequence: CASSYRFYNEQFF.

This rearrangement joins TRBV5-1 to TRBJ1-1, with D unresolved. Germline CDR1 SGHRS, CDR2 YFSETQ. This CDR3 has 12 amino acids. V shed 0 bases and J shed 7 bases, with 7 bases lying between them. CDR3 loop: CASSLGVGEAFF. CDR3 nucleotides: TGCGCCAGCAGCTTGGGTGTCGGTGAAGCTTTCTTT.

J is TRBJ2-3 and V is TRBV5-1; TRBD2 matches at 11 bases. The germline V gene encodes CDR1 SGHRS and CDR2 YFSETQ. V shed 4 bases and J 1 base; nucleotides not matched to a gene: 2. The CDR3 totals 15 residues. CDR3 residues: CASSAGLAGTDTQYF. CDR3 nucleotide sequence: TGCGCCAGCAGCGCGGGACTAGCGGGCACAGATACGCAGTATTTT.

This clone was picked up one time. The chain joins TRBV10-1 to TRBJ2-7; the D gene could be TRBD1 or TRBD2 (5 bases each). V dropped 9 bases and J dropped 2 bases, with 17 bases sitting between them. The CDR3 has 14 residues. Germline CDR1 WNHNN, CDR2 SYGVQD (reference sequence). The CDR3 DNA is TGCGCCAGTAAGACCGGGACCCAGGCCTACGAGCAGTACTTC. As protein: CASKTGTQAYEQYF.

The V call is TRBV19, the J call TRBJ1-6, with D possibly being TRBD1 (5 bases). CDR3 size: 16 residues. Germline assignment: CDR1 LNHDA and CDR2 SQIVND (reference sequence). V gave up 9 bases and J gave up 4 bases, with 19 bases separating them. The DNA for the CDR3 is TGTGCCAGCAGACCTGGGGGTCTGGTATATAATTCACCCCTCCACTTT. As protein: CASRPGGLVYNSPLHF.

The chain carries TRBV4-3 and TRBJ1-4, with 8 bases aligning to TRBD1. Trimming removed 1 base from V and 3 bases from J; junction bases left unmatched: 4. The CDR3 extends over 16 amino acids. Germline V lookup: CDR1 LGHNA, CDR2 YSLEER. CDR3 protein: CASSQGGQGSNEKLFF. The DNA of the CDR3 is TGCGCCAGCAGCCAAGGAGGACAGGGTTCTAATGAAAAACTGTTTTTT.

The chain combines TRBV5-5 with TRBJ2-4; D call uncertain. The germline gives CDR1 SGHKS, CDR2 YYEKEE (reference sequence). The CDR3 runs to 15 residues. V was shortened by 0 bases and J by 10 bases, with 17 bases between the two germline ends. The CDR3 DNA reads TGTGCCAGCAGCTTGGCCCCCGGGCTAAGCCAAATTCAGTACTTC. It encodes CASSLAPGLSQIQYF.

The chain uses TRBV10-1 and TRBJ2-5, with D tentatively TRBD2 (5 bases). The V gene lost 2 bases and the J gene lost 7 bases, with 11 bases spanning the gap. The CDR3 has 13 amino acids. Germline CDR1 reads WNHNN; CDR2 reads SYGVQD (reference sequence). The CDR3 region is CASSERRFATQYF. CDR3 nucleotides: TGCGCCAGCAGTGAGAGGAGGTTTGCGACCCAGTACTTC.

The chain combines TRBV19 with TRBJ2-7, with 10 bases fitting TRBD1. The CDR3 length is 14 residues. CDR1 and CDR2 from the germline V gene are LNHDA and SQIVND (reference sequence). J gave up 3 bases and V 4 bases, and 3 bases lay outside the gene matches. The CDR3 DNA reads TGTGCCAGTAGTAGGTGGGACAGGGGCTACGAGCAGTACTTC. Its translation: CASSRWDRGYEQYF.

CDR3 in DNA: TGTGCCAGCAAGGCAGGACCCTCCTACGAGCAGTACTTC. It yields the protein CASKAGPSYEQYF. The rearrangement uses TRBV2 and TRBJ2-7; no definite D call. The V gene's germline CDR1 is SNHLY and CDR2 FYNNEI. V shed 7 bases and J shed 0 bases, with 10 bases lying between them. CDR3 length: 13 residues. Filled out from reference TRBV2 and TRBJ2-7, the complete variable domain reads EPEVTQTPSHQVTQMGQEVILRCVPISNHLYFYWYRQILGQKVEFLVSFYNNEISEKSEIFDDQFSVERPDGSNFTLKIRSTKLEDSAMYFCASKAGPSYEQYFGPGTRLTVT.

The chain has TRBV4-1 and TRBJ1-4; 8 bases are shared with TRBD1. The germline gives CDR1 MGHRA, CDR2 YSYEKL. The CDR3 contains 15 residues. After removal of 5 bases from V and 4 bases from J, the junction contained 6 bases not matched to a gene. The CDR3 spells CASSDSGGRNEKLFF. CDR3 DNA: TGCGCCAGCAGCGATTCAGGGGGCCGTAATGAAAAACTGTTTTTT.

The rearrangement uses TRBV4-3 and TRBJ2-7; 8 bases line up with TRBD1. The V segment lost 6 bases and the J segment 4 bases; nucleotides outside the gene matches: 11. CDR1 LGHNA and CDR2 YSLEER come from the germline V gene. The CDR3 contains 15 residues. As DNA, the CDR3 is TGCGCCAGCAGACAAAGGAACACAGGGGGTTACGAGCAGTACTTC. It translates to CASRQRNTGGYEQYF.

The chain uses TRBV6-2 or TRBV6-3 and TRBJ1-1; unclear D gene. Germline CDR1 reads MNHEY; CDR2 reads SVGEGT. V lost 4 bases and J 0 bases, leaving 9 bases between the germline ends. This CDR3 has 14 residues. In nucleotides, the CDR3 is TGTGCCAGCAGTTTTTCCGTTATGAACACTGAAGCTTTCTTT. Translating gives CASSFSVMNTEAFF.

The CDR3 DNA follows: TGTGCCAGCAGTGACAGGGGTATTTCCTACGAGCAGTACTTC. It codes for CASSDRGISYEQYF. The chain joins TRBV6-1 to TRBJ2-7; D is perhaps TRBD1 (6 bases). The ends were cut back, 3 bases at V and 1 base at J, with 10 bases in the middle. CDR1 is MNHNS and CDR2 is SASEGT in the germline V gene. The CDR3 length is 14 residues.

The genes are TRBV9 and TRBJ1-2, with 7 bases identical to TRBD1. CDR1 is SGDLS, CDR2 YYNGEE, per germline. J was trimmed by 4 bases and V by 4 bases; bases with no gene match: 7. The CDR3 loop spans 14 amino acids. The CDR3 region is CASSPAGQSYGYTF. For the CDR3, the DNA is TGTGCCAGCAGCCCAGCGGGACAGAGCTATGGCTACACCTTC.

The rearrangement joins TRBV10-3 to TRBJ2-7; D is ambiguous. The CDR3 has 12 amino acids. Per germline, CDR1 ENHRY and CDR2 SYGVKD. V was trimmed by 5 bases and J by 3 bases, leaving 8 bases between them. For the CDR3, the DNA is TGTGCCATCAGTTCGGCGAGCTACGAGCAGTACTTC. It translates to CAISSASYEQYF.

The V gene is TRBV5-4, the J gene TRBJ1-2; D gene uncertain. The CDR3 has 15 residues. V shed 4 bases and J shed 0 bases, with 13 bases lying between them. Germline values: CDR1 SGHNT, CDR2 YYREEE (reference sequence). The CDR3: CASSESRGTNYGYTF. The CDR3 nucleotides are TGTGCCAGCAGCGAGAGTAGAGGGACTAACTATGGCTACACCTTC.

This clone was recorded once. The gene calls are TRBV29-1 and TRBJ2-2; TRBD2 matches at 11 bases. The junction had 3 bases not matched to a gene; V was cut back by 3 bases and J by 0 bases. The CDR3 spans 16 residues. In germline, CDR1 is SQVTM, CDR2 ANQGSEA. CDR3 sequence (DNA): TGCAGCGTTGAGCTACTAGCGGGGGCGAACACCGGGGAGCTGTTTTTT. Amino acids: CSVELLAGANTGELFF.